This T cell receptor (beta chain) was sequenced in a study of blood T cell repertoires in COVID-19. Study in general: Samples representing acute and convalescent COVID-19 were sourced from the United States, Italy and Spain. Sample material is recorded as cDNA or gDNA derived from T cells, B-cell-depleted T cells, or PBMCs.

How the authors handled the data: Reference gene primers were amplified, and this amplification served to estimate nucleated cell counts. Data came from immunoSEQ multiplex PCR; TCRdb stores just in-frame clones and leaves some out. The DNA gave D and trimming, while V, J and clone size come from that table. There are roughly 200,000 clones in the sample; 85% to 90% occur only once, and approximately 6.2% lies in the top ten. The clonotype comes from a man between 60 and 70 years old who had recovered from COVID-19. Specimen: peripheral blood.

CDR3 residues: CASNLPYREGGNQPQHF. CDR3 nucleotide sequence: TGTGCCAGCAACTTACCCTACAGGGAGGGCGGCAATCAGCCCCAGCATTTT. The chain carries TRBV27 and TRBJ1-5, with a possible D match to TRBD1 (6 bases). CDR1 and CDR2 from the germline V gene are MNHEY and SMNVEV (reference sequence). Between the trimmed V and J ends, which lost 7 bases and 2 bases, there was a span of 21 bases. The CDR3 runs to 17 residues.